This T cell receptor beta chain was captured in a study of Graves' ophthalmopathy and Graves' hyperthyroidism. Study-wide findings and caveats: The majority of expanded thyroid clonotypes above 0.001 frequency also occurred in blood. The model predicted ophthalmopathy progression with about 70% sensitivity and 72% to 85% specificity.

Germline CDR1 is SGHRS and CDR2 is YFSETQ. The CDR3 covers 13 residues. Investigators amplified TCR beta CDR3 regions from RNA transcripts. Second-round multiplex PCR came after a first-round RT-PCR that employed HTBI primers. Via MiXCR, TCRdb re-called the multiplex PCR reads, giving one row per CDR3 protein. The sample shows 450,000 to 600,000 distinct CDR3 sequences, 39% of them seen only once. Diagnostic conclusions were grounded in clinical symptoms, serum thyroxine, TRAb, thyroid ultrasound and orbital computed tomography. Details on this clonotype: Its antigen remains unidentified. One end of the junction varies from germline; a read error may be responsible.

This chain uses TRBV5-1 with TRBJ1-5, with no clear D. This receptor was obtained from an adult man with Graves' hyperthyroidism. Material: peripheral blood or thyroid tissue (not recorded which). CDR3: CANSFGDNQPQHF. In DNA form, the CDR3 reads TGCGCCAACAGCTTTGGGGACAATCAGCCCCAGCATTTT.